This T cell receptor (beta chain) was profiled in a study of cytomegalovirus exposure and HLA in healthy donors. Primers included in the PCR were 60 Vbeta and 13 Jbeta primers. Assay: immunoSEQ multiplex PCR; the TCRdb copy retains only in-frame clones and omits some. The table shows some 130,000 clones, with 60% to 85% occurring only once. Findings of the study overall: In a later analysis, TCR beta V- and J-gene trimming was associated with a missense DCLRE1C variant. Later analysis reportedly placed an Asian-associated ancestry cluster below the roughly 690-donor mean in N-insertions.

This clone was seen more than once but under ten times. The antigen is not known. What was sequenced was PBMCs. This TCR was recovered from a human donor in good health.

For the CDR3, the DNA is TGTGCCAGCATCGTAAATAGACAGATCCAAGAGACCCAGTACTTC. Translated, it gives CASIVNRQIQETQYF. V usage is TRBV21-1 and J usage is TRBJ2-5; TRBD1, the table's D call, was not compared with the DNA. TRBV21-1 is classified as a pseudogene. This CDR3 comprises 15 residues.